This T cell receptor (beta chain) was identified in a study of blood T cell repertoires in COVID-19. About the study: Acute and convalescent COVID-19 samples came from the United States, Italy and Spain. Sources were T cells, B-cell-depleted T cells, or PBMCs; the material itself was cDNA or gDNA.

Authors' data handling: Amplification of reference gene primers was used by the study to estimate nucleated cell counts. The table came from immunoSEQ multiplex PCR; TCRdb's copy has only in-frame clones and leaves some out. V, J and clone size were drawn from that table, and D and trimming were deduced from the DNA. Here the sample spans around 43,000 clones, approximately 88% being singletons. The CDR3 has 19 amino acids. The V and J ends lost 3 bases and 2 bases, in that order; junction bases with no gene match: 17. Per the germline V gene, CDR1 is SGDLS and CDR2 is YYNGEE. V is TRBV9 and J is TRBJ2-5, with TRBD2 identical over 9 bases. The sequenced material came from peripheral blood. The TCR originated in a woman aged 70-85 years with acute or convalescent COVID-19. The chain's CDR3 is CASSAPISWLAGWQETQYF. CDR3 bases: TGTGCCAGCAGCGCCCCCATTAGTTGGCTAGCGGGGTGGCAAGAGACCCAGTACTTC.